This T cell receptor (beta chain) originates from a study of T cell responses to AZD1222 COVID-19 vaccine. V was cut by 2 bases and J by 5 bases, with 7 bases left in between. Germline V gene sequence: CDR1 KGHSH, CDR2 LQKENI. This CDR3 comprises 12 residues. TCRdb's copy holds only in-frame clones and misses some; the assay was immunoSEQ multiplex PCR. The sample holds about 120,000 clones, about 89% seen once. Study findings and constraints: Spike was spanned by vaccine-associated CD4 TCRs, which were dominant at 160-218 and 743-854. Just six or seven AZD1222 recipients tested seropositive at baseline. The donors showed a predominance of white British ancestry and of females, with possible underestimation of clonal diversity.

On this clone: Its antigen remains unknown.

V gene TRBV18 combines with J gene TRBJ2-7; D remains unclear. The sequence was collected from an adult who received the AZD1222 COVID-19 vaccine. Sequences were derived from peripheral blood, sampled 28 days after the second AZD1222 dose. The CDR3 here is CASSPGFDEQYF. In DNA form, the CDR3 reads TGTGCCAGCTCACCAGGGTTCGACGAGCAGTACTTC.